These 7 T cell receptor beta chains were all obtained from the same sample, sequenced in a study of OX40 agonist ivuxolimab in advanced cancers. Profiling relied on immunoSEQ multiplex PCR, and the TCRdb table lists in-frame clones only, not all of them. Of roughly 35,000 clones in the sample, around 92% are singletons; the top ten hold 33%. The starting material was CD4+ or CD8+ T cells sorted from blood, obtained in a trial of the OX40 agonist ivuxolimab. These receptors were obtained from an adult with an advanced solid tumor such as melanoma, head and neck, liver or kidney cancer.

This chain uses TRBV28 with TRBJ1-4, with unresolved D. Per the germline V gene, CDR1 is MDHEN and CDR2 is SYDVKM. The CDR3 is 16 residues long. Trimming took 5 bases from V and 0 from J, leaving 13 bases between them. This CDR3 is CASSTGRYTTNEKLFF. DNA of the CDR3: TGTGCCAGCAGTACCGGACGGTACACAACTAATGAAAAACTGTTTTTT.

The rearrangement links TRBV28 to TRBJ2-7; unclear D gene. V was trimmed by 4 bases and J by 7 bases, leaving 14 bases between them. The CDR3 contains 13 residues. Germline loops: CDR1 MDHEN, CDR2 SYDVKM. As DNA, the CDR3 is TGTGCCAGCAGTTACACTACGAGCGCTGAGCAGTACTTC. Protein: CASSYTTSAEQYF.

Remarks on this clone: One end of the junction varies from germline; a read error may be responsible. The V gene is TRBV7-2, the J gene TRBJ2-5; 9 positions agree with TRBD2. Germline V CDR1 and CDR2: SGHTA, FQGNSA. This CDR3 is built from 12 residues. The CDR3 DNA reads as TGTGCCAGCAGCTTAGGTGGGCTAGCGGGGCACTTC. It codes for CASSLGGLAGHF.

V and J are TRBV10-3 and TRBJ2-2; 10 bases line up with TRBD1. V lost 9 bases, J lost 6 bases, and 4 bases stayed unmatched. CDR3 length: 13 amino acids. Germline-derived CDR1 and CDR2 are ENHRY and SYGVKD. DNA of the CDR3: TGTGCCATGGGGGACAGGGGCGCCGGGGAGCTGTTTTTT. It is translated as CAMGDRGAGELFF.

The chain is built from TRBV13 and TRBJ2-6; 10 positions match TRBD2. The germline gives CDR1 PRHDT, CDR2 FYEKMQ (reference sequence). This CDR3 region has 20 residues. V trimming: 2 bases; J trimming: 6 bases; junction bases outside the gene matches: 16. The CDR3 protein is CASSLRTSGLLWGEANVLTF. For the CDR3, the DNA is TGTGCCAGCAGCTTAAGGACTAGCGGTCTCCTCTGGGGTGAGGCCAACGTCCTGACTTTC.

CDR3 residues: CASSAHPGEGRAFF. DNA of the CDR3: TGTGCCAGCAGCGCCCATCCAGGGGAGGGTCGAGCTTTCTTT. V usage is TRBV9 and J usage is TRBJ1-1, with D perhaps matching TRBD1 (6 bases). V was pared by 3 bases and J by 10 bases, with 19 bases between. The CDR3 length is 14 residues. Germline V CDR1 and CDR2: SGDLS, YYNGEE.

The J gene is TRBJ1-1, the V gene TRBV7-9; D is perhaps TRBD1 (5 bases). This CDR3 comprises 15 residues. Trimming took off 4 bases at V and 4 bases at J, with 16 bases between the two ends. CDR1 SEHNR and CDR2 FQNEAQ come from the germline V gene (reference sequence). This CDR3 reads CASSSPGPPSTEAFF. In DNA, the CDR3 is TGTGCCAGCAGCTCCCCGGGACCCCCGTCCACTGAAGCTTTCTTT.